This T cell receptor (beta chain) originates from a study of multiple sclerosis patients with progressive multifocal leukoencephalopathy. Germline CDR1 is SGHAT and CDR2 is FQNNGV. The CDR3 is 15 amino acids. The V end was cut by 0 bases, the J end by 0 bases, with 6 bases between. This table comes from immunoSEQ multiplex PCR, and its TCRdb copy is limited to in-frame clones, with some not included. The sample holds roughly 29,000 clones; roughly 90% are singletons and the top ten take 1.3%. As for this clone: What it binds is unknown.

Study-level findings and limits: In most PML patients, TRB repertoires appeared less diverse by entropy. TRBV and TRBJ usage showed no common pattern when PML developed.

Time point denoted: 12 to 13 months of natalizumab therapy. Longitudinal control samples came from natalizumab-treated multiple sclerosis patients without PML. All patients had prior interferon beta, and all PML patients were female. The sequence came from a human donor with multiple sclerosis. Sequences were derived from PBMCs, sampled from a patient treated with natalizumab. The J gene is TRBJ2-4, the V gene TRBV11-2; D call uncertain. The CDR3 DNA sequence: TGTGCCAGCAGCTTAGACGGGCCAGCCAAAAACATTCAGTACTTC. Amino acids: CASSLDGPAKNIQYF.